Each of the 31 T cell receptor beta chains below was sequenced from the same sample in a study of blood T cell repertoires in COVID-19. Clones were sequenced by immunoSEQ multiplex PCR, and TCRdb holds only the in-frame ones, with some missing. The sample carries 190,000 or so clones, 80% to 90% recorded once. Material: peripheral blood. These receptors were taken from a man in his fifties or sixties who had recovered from COVID-19.

In its sample, this clone was seen once. This rearrangement joins TRBV29-1 to TRBJ1-2; 8 nucleotides match TRBD1. This CDR3 comprises 13 residues. After removal of 6 bases from V and 8 bases from J, the junction contained 11 bases not matched to a gene. Germline V gives CDR1 SQVTM, CDR2 ANQGSEA. As DNA, the CDR3 is TGCAGCGTCTACATCGCAGGGGGCCCGGGCTACACCTTC. Its protein product is CSVYIAGGPGYTF.

This chain joins TRBV5-1 and TRBJ2-2; tentatively, D is TRBD2 (5 bases). Germline-derived CDR1 and CDR2 are SGHRS and YFSETQ. Trimming took 3 bases from V and 0 from J, leaving 6 bases between them. There are 14 residues in the CDR3. CDR3 sequence reads: CASSSGSNTGELFF. CDR3 coding DNA: TGCGCCAGCAGCTCGGGATCGAACACCGGGGAGCTGTTTTTT.

The genes are TRBV6-5 and TRBJ2-2; weak D call: TRBD2 (5 bases). Per germline, CDR1 MNHEY and CDR2 SVGAGI. V shed 8 bases and J shed 4 bases, with 17 bases lying between them. The CDR3 consists of 15 residues. The CDR3 here is CASGEWPGGTGELFF. The CDR3 region has the DNA TGTGCCAGCGGGGAGTGGCCAGGAGGCACCGGGGAGCTGTTTTTT.

The V call is TRBV19, the J call TRBJ2-7; D gene uncertain. The CDR3 runs to 15 residues. V dropped 1 base and J dropped 5 bases, with 15 bases sitting between them. Germline V CDR1 and CDR2: LNHDA, SQIVND (reference sequence). The CDR3 region is CASSIVAGATHEQYF. The CDR3 DNA reads as TGTGCCAGTAGTATAGTCGCAGGCGCGACCCACGAGCAGTACTTC.

The chain is built from TRBV30 and TRBJ2-3, with 8 bases matching TRBD1. The CDR3 totals 15 residues. V shed 2 bases, J shed 3 bases, and the junction held 7 bases outside the gene matches. Per germline, CDR1 GTSNPN and CDR2 SVGIG (reference sequence). The CDR3 DNA follows: TGTGCCTGGAGTTCCTGGACAGGGACTACAGATACGCAGTATTTT. Its protein is CAWSSWTGTTDTQYF.

This rearrangement joins TRBV11-2 to TRBJ1-1; tentatively, D is TRBD1 (5 bases). This CDR3 comprises 14 residues. Germline V gives CDR1 SGHAT, CDR2 FQNNGV. Trimming left V 4 bases short and J 1 base short, with 10 bases between. Written as DNA, the CDR3 is TGTGCCAGCAGCTCTAAGACAGCGAACACTGAAGCTTTCTTT. Protein product: CASSSKTANTEAFF.

This chain uses TRBV6-1 with TRBJ1-2; possible D gene TRBD1, 6 bases. Per germline, CDR1 MNHNS and CDR2 SASEGT. Trimming removed 4 bases at V and 0 bases at J, with 15 bases between. CDR3 size: 16 residues. CDR3 in DNA: TGTGCCAGCAGTGGGGTACAGGGTACAGCTAACTATGGCTACACCTTC. Translated: CASSGVQGTANYGYTF.

The chain has TRBV19 and TRBJ2-3; 9 bases are shared with TRBD1. Germline values: CDR1 LNHDA, CDR2 SQIVND (reference sequence). V lost 3 bases to trimming and J lost 2 bases; unmatched junction nucleotides: 6. This CDR3 has 16 residues. The CDR3 protein is CASSMPGQGLTDTQYF. Written as DNA, the CDR3 is TGTGCCAGTAGTATGCCGGGACAGGGTCTCACAGATACGCAGTATTTT.

The J gene is TRBJ2-1, the V gene TRBV9; 7 nucleotides agree with TRBD1. CDR1 and CDR2 from the germline V gene are SGDLS and YYNGEE. V shed 5 bases and J 0 bases; nucleotides not matched to a gene: 14. This CDR3 has 18 amino acids. In DNA form, the CDR3 reads TGTGCCAGCAGTGCTCTTCTCGCAAGGGGGCTCTCCTACAATGAGCAGTTCTTC. The encoded protein is CASSALLARGLSYNEQFF.

The chain is built from TRBV24-1 and TRBJ2-1, with 8 nucleotides matching TRBD1. Per the germline V gene, CDR1 is KGHDR and CDR2 is SFDVKD. V was pared by 4 bases and J by 10 bases, with 5 bases of the junction left unmatched. The CDR3 totals 13 residues. CDR3: CATSDLDRGEQFF. In nucleotides, the CDR3 is TGTGCCACCAGTGACTTAGACAGGGGCGAGCAGTTCTTC.

The rearrangement links TRBV28 to TRBJ1-2, with 7 bases aligning to TRBD1. The junction had 9 bases not matched to a gene; V was cut back by 3 bases and J by 5 bases. The CDR3 loop spans 15 amino acids. The V gene's germline CDR1 is MDHEN and CDR2 SYDVKM. The CDR3 protein is CASSFGQGGWYGYTF. Here the CDR3 DNA reads TGTGCCAGCAGTTTTGGCCAAGGGGGCTGGTATGGCTACACCTTC.

The gene calls are TRBV18 and TRBJ1-1; D is undetermined. This CDR3 comprises 15 residues. Germline V gene data show CDR1 as KGHSH and CDR2 as LQKENI. V was clipped by 2 bases and J by 6 bases, with 16 bases between them. The CDR3 here is CASSPILVPGAEAFF. For the CDR3, the DNA is TGTGCCAGCTCACCAATCTTGGTGCCCGGGGCTGAAGCTTTCTTT.

The chain couples TRBV2 to TRBJ1-5; tentatively, D is TRBD1 (5 bases). Germline V gene sequence: CDR1 SNHLY, CDR2 FYNNEI. The CDR3 contains 14 residues. Trimming took 8 bases from V and 0 from J, leaving 11 bases between them. In nucleotides, the CDR3 is TGTGCCAGCCGTTTCGACAGTAGCAATCAGCCCCAGCATTTT. Translated, it gives CASRFDSSNQPQHF. The entire variable domain, with the rest obtained from reference TRBV2 and TRBJ1-5, is as follows: EPEVTQTPSHQVTQMGQEVILRCVPISNHLYFYWYRQILGQKVEFLVSFYNNEISEKSEIFDDQFSVERPDGSNFTLKIRSTKLEDSAMYFCASRFDSSNQPQHFGDGTRLSIL.

The V gene is TRBV14, the J gene TRBJ1-3; perhaps TRBD1 as D (5 bases). The germline gives CDR1 SGHDN, CDR2 FVKESK. The CDR3 sequence is 15 residues long. V lost 4 bases and J lost 0, with 10 bases in between. CDR3 sequence (DNA): TGTGCCAGCAGCCTCCGGGGGGTCTCTGGAAACACCATATATTTT. It yields the protein CASSLRGVSGNTIYF.

The gene calls are TRBV24-1 and TRBJ2-7, with 10 bases matching TRBD1. The CDR3 covers 15 residues. Germline V gene data show CDR1 as KGHDR and CDR2 as SFDVKD. V lost 3 bases and J lost 2; bases outside the gene matches: 3. This CDR3 reads CATSDRQGATYEQYF. The CDR3 region has the DNA TGTGCCACCAGTGATAGACAGGGGGCAACCTACGAGCAGTACTTC.

CDR3 DNA: TGCGCCAGCAGCTTATACCGGGACTCAAAAGAGGGCAATCAGCCCCAGCATTTT. Residues: CASSLYRDSKEGNQPQHF. V gene TRBV5-1 combines with J gene TRBJ1-5; possible D gene TRBD1, 5 bases. With 2 bases removed from V and 2 bases from J, the gap between germline ends came to 20 bases. The V gene's germline CDR1 is SGHRS and CDR2 YFSETQ. This CDR3 comprises 18 residues.

V usage is TRBV4-3 and J usage is TRBJ1-2, with D possibly being TRBD1 (5 bases). V was trimmed by 0 bases and J by 3 bases, leaving 11 bases between them. The CDR3 runs 15 residues. Germline assignment: CDR1 LGHNA and CDR2 YSLEER. This CDR3 reads CASSQDMGTDYGYTF. CDR3 nucleotide sequence: TGCGCCAGCAGCCAAGATATGGGGACTGACTATGGCTACACCTTC.

The chain carries TRBV28 and TRBJ1-2; D might be TRBD1 (6 bases). Germline CDR1 is MDHEN and CDR2 is SYDVKM. This CDR3 spans 14 amino acids. V was trimmed by 5 bases and J by 2 bases, leaving 12 bases between them. CDR3 nucleotide sequence: TGTGCCAGCAGTCCCGACGGACAGAACTATGGCTACACCTTC. Translation: CASSPDGQNYGYTF.

The gene calls are TRBV12-3 or TRBV12-4 and TRBJ2-7, with 7 bases lining up with TRBD2. CDR3 length: 13 residues. The ends lost 8 bases at V and 4 bases at J; junction bases unmatched: 8. The CDR3 here is CASVLGGLYEQYF. The CDR3 region has the DNA TGTGCCAGCGTGTTGGGGGGACTATACGAGCAGTACTTC.

The chain uses TRBV7-2 and TRBJ2-3; no clear D gene. V was pared by 0 bases and J by 4 bases, with 11 bases between. This CDR3 contains 15 residues. Germline V lookup: CDR1 SGHTA, CDR2 FQGNSA. CDR3 loop: CASSLALGPADTQYF. DNA of the CDR3: TGTGCCAGCAGCTTAGCGTTGGGCCCCGCAGATACGCAGTATTTT.

The chain employs TRBV12-3 or TRBV12-4 and TRBJ2-7; D may be TRBD2 (5 bases). V was pared by 0 bases and J by 7 bases, with 10 bases between. The CDR3 consists of 13 residues. CDR3 in DNA: TGTGCCAGCAGTTTAGCGGGCCGGAGGGAGCAGTACTTC. Translated: CASSLAGRREQYF.

The chain links TRBV30 to TRBJ2-7; 7 nucleotides agree with TRBD1. CDR1 is GTSNPN and CDR2 is SVGIG in the germline V gene (reference sequence). J was trimmed by 6 bases and V by 0 bases; bases with no gene match: 8. This CDR3 region has 14 residues. The CDR3 spells CAWSVDTGDSEQYF. The CDR3 coding sequence is TGTGCCTGGAGTGTAGACACCGGGGACAGCGAGCAGTACTTC.

V gene TRBV5-1 combines with J gene TRBJ1-2; D might be TRBD1 (5 bases). Trimming took off 4 bases at V and 6 bases at J, with 10 bases between the two ends. The germline V gene encodes CDR1 SGHRS and CDR2 YFSETQ. CDR3 length equals 12 residues. The CDR3 nucleotides read TGCGCCAGCAGCGTCCAGGGTGATGGCTACACCTTC. Protein sequence: CASSVQGDGYTF.

The chain uses TRBV14 and TRBJ2-6; D call uncertain. Trimming stripped 4 bases from V and 0 bases from J, with 4 bases between. CDR3 length: 14 residues. Germline V CDR1 and CDR2: SGHDN, FVKESK. The CDR3 protein is CASSLSSGANVLTF. The CDR3 nucleotides read TGTGCCAGCAGCCTTAGCTCTGGGGCCAACGTCCTGACTTTC.

The chain is built from TRBV25-1 and TRBJ1-2; D possibly corresponds to TRBD1 (6 bases). The CDR3 is 13 amino acids. Germline V gene data show CDR1 as MGHDK and CDR2 as SYGVNS. V lost 6 bases to trimming and J lost 3 bases, with 11 bases between them. The CDR3 nucleotides read TGTGCCAGCAGCGGAGCAGGGGACTATGGCTACACCTTC. This encodes CASSGAGDYGYTF.

The sample holds one count of this clone. The chain uses TRBV5-1 and TRBJ2-1; 10 positions match TRBD2. From germline, CDR1 is SGHRS and CDR2 YFSETQ. The CDR3 totals 14 residues. The junction had 2 bases not matched to a gene; V was cut back by 2 bases and J by 6 bases. The DNA for the CDR3 is TGCGCCAGCAGCTTTCTAGCGGGGGCCAATGAGCAGTTCTTC. This translates into CASSFLAGANEQFF.

The chain employs TRBV30 and TRBJ2-5; no clear D gene. Trimming took off 5 bases at V and 5 bases at J, with 12 bases between the two ends. CDR3 length: 12 amino acids. Germline-derived CDR1 and CDR2 are GTSNPN and SVGIG (reference sequence). This chain's CDR3 is CAWGPVSETQYF. In DNA form, the CDR3 reads TGTGCCTGGGGGCCTGTTAGTGAGACCCAGTACTTC.

This sequence joins TRBV3-1 (or the pseudogene TRBV3-2) and TRBJ2-2; 8 nucleotides agree with TRBD2. J was trimmed by 6 bases and V by 8 bases; bases with no gene match: 11. This CDR3 has 15 amino acids. Germline CDR1 LGHDT, CDR2 YNNKEL (reference sequence). DNA of the CDR3: TGTGCCAGCGCCGGGGCGGGAGGAGGGCCCGGGGAGCTGTTTTTT. Its translation: CASAGAGGGPGELFF.

This clone has only one observation. The chain employs TRBV15 and TRBJ1-4; 8 nucleotides line up with TRBD1. CDR3 size: 16 residues. Looked up from germline, CDR1 is LNHNV and CDR2 is YYDKDF (reference sequence). V was pared by 0 bases and J by 4 bases, with 4 bases of the junction left unmatched. The CDR3 coding sequence is TGTGCCACCAGCAGAGATGGGACAGGACTTAATGAAAAACTGTTTTTT. This encodes CATSRDGTGLNEKLFF.

This chain uses TRBV5-5 with TRBJ2-7; 9 bases agree with TRBD1. The germline gives CDR1 SGHKS, CDR2 YYEKEE (reference sequence). V dropped 1 base and J dropped 6; count of bases not matched to a gene: 5. The CDR3 runs 14 residues. For the CDR3, the DNA is TGTGCCAGCAGCTTGACAGGACAGGGGCCCGAGCAGTACTTC. Amino acid sequence: CASSLTGQGPEQYF.

This chain connects TRBV19 to TRBJ1-5; 9 nucleotides match TRBD1. The CDR3 spans 12 residues. CDR1 and CDR2 (germline): LNHDA, SQIVND (reference sequence). Trimming at V came to 10 bases and at J to 4 bases, leaving 2 bases not matched to a gene. In DNA, the CDR3 is TGTGCCATGGGACAGGGAAATCAGCCCCAGCATTTT. Residues: CAMGQGNQPQHF.